The 30 T cell receptor beta chains reported below all come from one sample, sequenced in a study of regulatory T cells. Whole-study findings and limits: In CD3G-deficient patients, conventional CD4+ T cells were enriched for hydrophobic CDR3 residues at positions 6 and 7.

For these receptors, no antigen is known. The PCR used 52 TRBV and 13 TRBJ primers. Some clones are missing from TCRdb's copy, which holds only in-frame ones; the method was immunoSEQ multiplex PCR. This sample has around 16,000 clones, with roughly 84% found just once. Sequencing input: conventional CD4+ T cells sorted from blood. The receptors derive from a person aged 25 to 40 with CD3G deficiency.

The chain employs TRBV5-1 and TRBJ2-5; D not resolved. The CDR3 has 17 amino acids. Trimming shortened V by 2 bases and J by 5 bases, and 22 bases separated the two germline ends. Germline lookup yields CDR1 SGHRS and CDR2 YFSETQ. The CDR3 loop is CASSLGLQTLPLETQYF. CDR3 nucleotides: TGCGCCAGCAGCTTAGGTTTACAGACCTTGCCCCTGGAGACCCAGTACTTC.

The rearrangement links TRBV11-2 to TRBJ1-6; D might be TRBD1 (5 bases). Germline CDR1 reads SGHAT; CDR2 reads FQNNGV. Trimming removed 1 base from V and 8 bases from J, with 9 bases in between. The CDR3 extends over 14 amino acids. CDR3 region: CASSLGTGDSPLHF. The CDR3, as DNA: TGTGCCAGCAGCTTAGGAACGGGGGATTCACCCCTCCACTTT.

The V and J genes are TRBV5-1 and TRBJ1-1, with D unclear. V lost 4 bases, J lost 1 base, and 17 bases lay in between. This CDR3 region has 16 residues. The germline V gene has CDR1 SGHRS and CDR2 YFSETQ. CDR3 DNA: TGCGCCAGCAGCCCCGATGGAGGGTACGGGAACACTGAAGCTTTCTTT. This codes for CASSPDGGYGNTEAFF. The complete variable domain, with remaining parts taken from reference TRBV5-1 and TRBJ1-1, reads KAGVTQTPRYLIKTRGQQVTLSCSPISGHRSVSWYQQTPGQGLQFLFEYFSETQRNKGNFPGRFSGRQFSNSRSEMNVSTLELGDSALYLCASSPDGGYGNTEAFFGQGTRLTVV.

V usage is TRBV28 and J usage is TRBJ2-7; the match to TRBD1 covers 8 bases. The CDR3 covers 16 residues. Germline assignment: CDR1 MDHEN and CDR2 SYDVKM. V dropped 6 bases and J dropped 9; count of bases not matched to a gene: 19. The CDR3 nucleotides are TGTGCCAGCAGCTCTCCCGGACAGGGCGGAATTATAGGGCAGTACTTC. This sequence encodes CASSSPGQGGIIGQYF.

Points on this clone: A read error may account for a junction end that differs from germline. The identical CDR3 is also encoded by other nucleotide sequences in the sample. This rearrangement joins TRBV6-1 to TRBJ1-6; 8 nucleotides align to TRBD1. The CDR3 runs to 14 residues. CDR1 is MNHNS, CDR2 SASEGT, per germline. CDR3 DNA: TGTGCCAGCAGTACGACAGGGGTAAATTCGCCCCTCCACTTT. It yields the protein CASSTTGVNSPLHF.

The rearrangement joins TRBV5-3 to TRBJ2-7; D unclear. TRBV5-3 falls under the ORF class, with uncertain function. This CDR3 has 11 amino acids. The V gene lost 3 bases and the J gene lost 6 bases, with 7 bases spanning the gap. CDR3 sequence: CARSYLGEQYF. The CDR3 DNA is TGTGCCAGAAGCTATTTGGGCGAGCAGTACTTC.

This clone was counted once. V is TRBV30 and J is TRBJ2-2, with D maybe TRBD1 (5 bases). Germline V CDR1 and CDR2: GTSNPN, SVGIG (reference sequence). V was shortened by 5 bases and J by 4 bases, with 11 bases between the two germline ends. The CDR3 is 13 amino acids. CDR3 region: CAWGVQGTGELFF. The CDR3 DNA reads as TGTGCCTGGGGGGTCCAGGGCACCGGGGAGCTGTTTTTT.

This chain joins TRBV19 and TRBJ1-5; tentative D call: TRBD1 (5 bases). The germline V gene has CDR1 LNHDA and CDR2 SQIVND (reference sequence). Trimming left V 3 bases short and J 6 bases short, with 12 bases between. The CDR3 is 14 amino acids. CDR3 region: CASSILGEGQPQHF. The CDR3 nucleotides read TGTGCCAGTAGTATCTTGGGGGAAGGTCAGCCCCAGCATTTT.

This chain connects TRBV9 to TRBJ2-1, with 10 bases matching TRBD2. The germline CDR1 and CDR2 sequences are SGDLS and YYNGEE. Losses at the gene ends were 4 bases for V and 0 bases for J; bases not matched to a gene: 1. This CDR3 contains 15 residues. This CDR3 reads CASSTSGISYNEQFF. The DNA for the CDR3 is TGTGCCAGCAGCACTAGCGGGATCTCCTACAATGAGCAGTTCTTC.

By frequency in the sample, this clone is medium-sized. The chain couples TRBV7-8 to TRBJ2-7; weak D call: TRBD1 (6 bases). Trimming cost V 3 bases and J 1 base, with 13 bases left between them. Germline CDR1 reads SGHVS; CDR2 reads FQNEAQ. The CDR3 spans 15 residues. The CDR3: CASSFRAGTSYEQYF. CDR3 bases: TGTGCCAGCAGCTTCCGGGCCGGGACATCCTACGAGCAGTACTTC.

This clone occurred once. The chain combines TRBV21-1 with TRBJ2-6; no check of the table's D call, TRBD1, against the DNA was made. TRBV21-1 is flagged as a pseudogene. The CDR3 runs to 16 residues. The CDR3 here is CASSKAEGAGANVLTF. The CDR3 coding sequence is TGTGCCAGCAGCAAAGCGGAGGGGGCAGGGGCCAACGTCCTGACTTTC.

This chain joins TRBV9 and TRBJ1-1; possibly TRBD1 for D (5 bases). This CDR3 has 16 residues. Trimming cost V 3 bases and J 1 base, with 16 bases left between them. Germline CDR1 SGDLS, CDR2 YYNGEE. The CDR3 DNA is TGTGCCAGCAGCGAACAACCGGGACTGGGGAACACTGAAGCTTTCTTT. This encodes CASSEQPGLGNTEAFF.

This clone came up a few times. This chain connects TRBV7-9 to TRBJ2-5, with TRBD1 matching over 7 bases. CDR3 length equals 13 residues. In germline, CDR1 is SEHNR, CDR2 FQNEAQ (reference sequence). V shed 1 base, J shed 7 bases, and the junction held 3 bases outside the gene matches. The CDR3: CASSLGQGATQYF. DNA for the CDR3: TGTGCCAGCAGCTTAGGACAGGGTGCGACCCAGTACTTC.

The chain is built from TRBV11-2 and TRBJ2-7, with D perhaps being TRBD1 or TRBD2 (5 bases each). The V gene's germline CDR1 is SGHAT and CDR2 FQNNGV. Between the trimmed V and J ends, which lost 2 bases and 6 bases, there was a span of 20 bases. The CDR3 runs 16 residues. CDR3 bases: TGTGCCAGCAGCTTACATCTATGGGCAGGGACGGGCGAGCAGTACTTC. Its translation: CASSLHLWAGTGEQYF.

The genes are TRBV27 and TRBJ2-6; 10 bases are a match to TRBD1. This CDR3 comprises 19 residues. The germline V gene encodes CDR1 MNHEY and CDR2 SMNVEV (reference sequence). V shed 4 bases, J shed 1 base, and the junction held 10 bases outside the gene matches. The CDR3 nucleotides read TGTGCCAGCAGTTCCCGGACAGGGGGAATTTGGTCTGGGGCCAACGTCCTGACTTTC. Its protein is CASSSRTGGIWSGANVLTF.

The chain uses TRBV28 and TRBJ1-1; D is uncertain. Germline V gene data show CDR1 as MDHEN and CDR2 as SYDVKM. V was trimmed by 3 bases and J by 4 bases, leaving 12 bases between them. The CDR3 is 14 amino acids. Written as DNA, the CDR3 is TGTGCCAGCAGTTTGACCGCTCCTCGCACTGAAGCTTTCTTT. Translation: CASSLTAPRTEAFF.

The chain recombines TRBV7-8 with TRBJ2-1; D tentatively reads TRBD1 or TRBD2 (5 bases each). V shed 6 bases and J shed 9 bases, with 12 bases lying between them. The germline V gene encodes CDR1 SGHVS and CDR2 FQNEAQ. There are 12 residues in the CDR3. This chain's CDR3 is CASSHARGEQFF. The CDR3 DNA follows: TGTGCCAGCAGTCACGCGAGGGGTGAGCAGTTCTTC.

The gene calls are TRBV6-1 and TRBJ2-6, with D perhaps TRBD1 (6 bases). The V end lost 4 bases, the J end lost 1 base, and 14 bases lay between the germline ends. Germline V gives CDR1 MNHNS, CDR2 SASEGT. The CDR3 consists of 17 residues. The CDR3 is CASSGTHRVSGANVLTF. CDR3 nucleotide sequence: TGTGCCAGCAGTGGAACTCACAGGGTTTCTGGGGCCAACGTCCTGACTTTC.

V usage is TRBV7-8 and J usage is TRBJ2-6, with D uncertain. Trimming stripped 4 bases from V and 3 bases from J, with 10 bases between. This CDR3 region has 15 residues. Germline V gene data show CDR1 as SGHVS and CDR2 as FQNEAQ. CDR3: CASSSVGGGANVLTF. CDR3 sequence (DNA): TGTGCCAGCAGCTCAGTAGGTGGTGGGGCCAACGTCCTGACTTTC.

The chain links TRBV6-1 to TRBJ2-4; possibly TRBD2 for D (6 bases). The CDR3 is made up of 14 amino acids. V lost 7 bases and J lost 8, with 18 bases in between. Per the germline V gene, CDR1 is MNHNS and CDR2 is SASEGT. The DNA for the CDR3 is TGTGCCAGCACTACCGGAGGGCGAGGGGACATTCAGTACTTC. Amino acids: CASTTGGRGDIQYF.

The rearrangement uses TRBV6-1 and TRBJ1-2; no firm D call. The CDR3 runs 12 residues. The V end was cut by 1 base, the J end by 7 bases, with 7 bases between. CDR1 is MNHNS, CDR2 SASEGT, per germline. In DNA, the CDR3 is TGTGCCAGCAGTGAAGTCCTCAGTGGCTACACCTTC. Translation: CASSEVLSGYTF.

The CDR3 sequence is CASRLGTFNEQYF. CDR3 bases: TGTGCCAGCAGGTTGGGCACGTTCAACGAGCAGTACTTC. This chain connects TRBV6-1 to TRBJ2-7; D gene unclear. From germline, CDR1 is MNHNS and CDR2 SASEGT. CDR3 length: 13 residues. The V end was cut by 6 bases, the J end by 5 bases, with 14 bases between.

J is TRBJ2-7 and V is TRBV7-9; 7 bases align to TRBD2. V dropped 4 bases and J dropped 5; count of bases not matched to a gene: 14. The CDR3 contains 16 residues. Looked up from germline, CDR1 is SEHNR and CDR2 is FQNEAQ (reference sequence). The chain's CDR3 is CASSSDKAGVDDEQYF. The CDR3 DNA follows: TGTGCCAGCAGCTCGGACAAGGCGGGAGTAGACGACGAGCAGTACTTC.

This clone occurred once. The chain is built from TRBV27 and TRBJ1-6, with a possible D match to TRBD1 (6 bases). This CDR3 has 15 amino acids. The germline gives CDR1 MNHEY, CDR2 SMNVEV (reference sequence). Trimming removed 4 bases from V and 4 bases from J, with 11 bases in between. CDR3 coding DNA: TGTGCCAGCAGTTATAGGACAGCTTATAATTCACCCCTCCACTTT. It specifies CASSYRTAYNSPLHF.

The rearrangement uses TRBV28 and TRBJ2-3, with D hard to call. The CDR3 has 15 residues. Germline CDR1 and CDR2: MDHEN and SYDVKM. V was pared by 3 bases and J by 0 bases, with 10 bases between. The CDR3 region is CASSLGRMSTDTQYF. CDR3 in DNA: TGTGCCAGCAGTTTGGGTCGAATGAGCACAGATACGCAGTATTTT.

The gene calls are TRBV14 and TRBJ1-5, with a possible D match to TRBD1 (5 bases). Germline CDR1 SGHDN, CDR2 FVKESK. V was pared by 4 bases and J by 3 bases, with 7 bases between. The CDR3 runs 13 residues. CDR3 protein: CASSLGHNQPQHF. CDR3 in DNA: TGTGCCAGCAGCCTTGGACACAATCAGCCCCAGCATTTT.

The chain employs TRBV6-1 and TRBJ2-7, with TRBD1 identical over 8 bases. The CDR3 extends over 15 amino acids. CDR1 and CDR2 (germline): MNHNS, SASEGT. V gave up 1 base and J gave up 4 bases; unmatched junction bases: 6. This chain's CDR3 is CASSEVRRGLYEQYF. CDR3 nucleotide sequence: TGTGCCAGCAGTGAAGTGCGCAGGGGGCTATACGAGCAGTACTTC.

This clone is judged medium-sized. CDR3 DNA sequence: TGTGCCAGCAGTTACGGGAGCGCAGGTGACTACGAGCAGTACTTC. Translated, it gives CASSYGSAGDYEQYF. The chain recombines TRBV6-5 with TRBJ2-7; D is possibly TRBD2 (5 bases). The V gene's germline CDR1 is MNHEY and CDR2 SVGAGI. V was shortened by 2 bases and J by 3 bases, with 14 bases between the two germline ends. This CDR3 region has 15 residues.

DNA for the CDR3: TGTGCCAGCAGTGTCCTTTGGGCAGGGAACACTGAAGCTTTCTTT. Its translation is CASSVLWAGNTEAFF. The V gene is TRBV6-1, the J gene TRBJ1-1, with D unclear. The length of the CDR3 is 15 residues. Trimming cost V 4 bases and J 1 base, with 13 bases left between them. Germline CDR1 MNHNS, CDR2 SASEGT.

This chain links TRBV18 with TRBJ2-5; D gene ambiguous. Judging by the DNA end, TRBJ2-7 fits better; the J call may be wrong. This CDR3 is 13 amino acids long. Germline V lookup: CDR1 KGHSH, CDR2 LQKENI. The CDR3 loop reads CASSPSRHGEQYF. CDR3 DNA: TGTGCCAGCTCACCCTCGAGGCATGGCGAGCAGTACTTC.